The entry that follows covers one T cell receptor (beta chain) sequence. These data belong to a study of blood T cell repertoires in COVID-19. CDR3 length: 15 amino acids. In germline, CDR1 is MNHEY, CDR2 SMNVEV (reference sequence). V shed 3 bases and J shed 3 bases, with 12 bases lying between them. Here immunoSEQ multiplex PCR was the method, and the copy in TCRdb shows in-frame clones only, minus some. The table lists roughly 79,000 clones, roughly 84% of them singletons. Sequencing used peripheral blood. This sequence originates from a man in his fifties with acute or convalescent COVID-19. The chain is built from TRBV27 and TRBJ1-3; D remains unclear. The CDR3 loop is CASSFSAVRGNTIYF. DNA for the CDR3: TGTGCCAGCAGTTTCTCGGCGGTTCGTGGAAACACCATATATTTT.